The clone carrying this TCR beta chain has ten or more counts. The antigen is undetermined. TCRdb redid the calling of the RT-PCR reads with MiXCR, one entry per CDR3 protein. Here the sample spans 800,000 or so distinct CDR3 sequences, about 20% being singletons. The sample belongs to a study of response to subunit inactivated influenza vaccine. The study's findings and limits: A suggestion made by the authors is that each seasonal influenza vaccination recruits few new T cells.

Trimming cost V 5 bases and J 2 bases; bases outside gene matches: 2. CDR3 length: 13 amino acids. The sequencing here drew on PBMCs from blood, taken 4 to 6 days after vaccination. The chain combines TRBV12-3 or TRBV12-4 with TRBJ2-7, with 8 bases lining up with TRBD1. This TCR was sampled from a man aged 45-60 years who received an inactivated influenza vaccine. In DNA, the CDR3 is TGTGCCAGCAGTCACAGGGGGGCCTACGAGCAGTACTTC. Translation: CASSHRGAYEQYF.